This record concerns one TCR beta chain sequence. Here immunoSEQ multiplex PCR was the method, and the copy in TCRdb shows in-frame clones only, minus some. Of over 30,000 clones in the sample, around 90% were seen once. This sample stems from a study of T cell changes during pregnancy in multiple sclerosis. The V gene end was trimmed by 6 bases and the J gene end by 2 bases; junction bases not matched to a gene: 4. CDR1 and CDR2 (germline): SNHLY, FYNNEI. This CDR3 is built from 16 residues. The origin of this receptor is a female donor with multiple sclerosis, enrolled in a pregnancy study. Sample: CD8+ T cells from peripheral blood mononuclear cells, taken in the third trimester of pregnancy. The chain recombines TRBV2 with TRBJ2-3; 14 bases agree with TRBD2. CDR3 residues: CASRGLAGAPTDTQYF. Written as DNA, the CDR3 is TGTGCCAGCAGGGGACTAGCGGGGGCCCCCACAGATACGCAGTATTTT.